The 7 T cell receptor beta chains presented below share a single source sample, sequenced in a study of blood T cell repertoires in COVID-19. Generated by immunoSEQ multiplex PCR, the TCRdb table keeps only in-frame clones and is missing some. The sample has roughly 240,000 clones, approximately 85% seen once. Specimen: peripheral blood. Every receptor here comes from a man between 45 and 60 years old with COVID-19, enrolled during active disease.

This clone has just one count. The chain couples TRBV3-1 (or the pseudogene TRBV3-2) to TRBJ1-5, with 8 bases matching TRBD1. V lost 4 bases, J lost 4 bases, and 3 bases stayed unmatched. Germline CDR1 LGHDT, CDR2 YNNKEL (reference sequence). The CDR3 sequence is 14 residues long. The CDR3 region is CASSLGQGNQPQHF. The CDR3 nucleotides are TGTGCCAGCAGCCTTGGACAGGGTAATCAGCCCCAGCATTTT.

The rearrangement links TRBV30 to TRBJ1-4; the D is unclear. This CDR3 contains 15 residues. CDR1 and CDR2 (germline): GTSNPN, SVGIG (reference sequence). V dropped 4 bases and J dropped 7 bases, with 19 bases sitting between them. The DNA for the CDR3 is TGTGCCTGGAATCGCGGCACGGGAGCTGTTGAAAAACTGTTTTTT. The encoded protein is CAWNRGTGAVEKLFF.

The V and J genes are TRBV2 and TRBJ1-5; 7 positions agree with TRBD1. The CDR3 contains 13 residues. The junction had 6 bases not matched to a gene; V was cut back by 8 bases and J by 5 bases. Germline V gives CDR1 SNHLY, CDR2 FYNNEI. The CDR3 sequence is CASGTEIDQPQHF. The CDR3 DNA reads TGTGCCAGCGGGACAGAAATCGATCAGCCCCAGCATTTT.

The chain uses TRBV6-2 or TRBV6-3 and TRBJ1-2; a weak D match, TRBD1 (5 bases). The CDR3 totals 14 residues. V was trimmed by 4 bases and J by 0 bases, leaving 9 bases between them. The germline V gene has CDR1 MNHEY and CDR2 SVGEGT. The CDR3 region has the DNA TGTGCCAGCAGTTCCAGGGCGTCTAACTATGGCTACACCTTC. As protein: CASSSRASNYGYTF.

J is TRBJ2-2 and V is TRBV6-6; the match to TRBD1 covers 10 bases. Germline lookup yields CDR1 MNHNY and CDR2 SVGAGI (reference sequence). V lost 6 bases to trimming and J lost 7 bases; unmatched junction nucleotides: 5. The CDR3 runs 14 residues. The CDR3 DNA reads as TGTGCCAGCAGACGACAGGGGGCCGGCGGGGAGCTGTTTTTT. It yields the protein CASRRQGAGGELFF.

The chain recombines TRBV20-1 with TRBJ2-7; D not resolved. V was clipped by 1 base and J by 5 bases, with 3 bases between them. Germline loops: CDR1 DFQATT, CDR2 SNEGSKA (reference sequence). The CDR3 spans 10 residues. The CDR3 nucleotides are TGCAGTGCTAGAGTCGACGAGCAGTACTTC. Amino acids: CSARVDEQYF.

The chain combines TRBV4-2 with TRBJ1-2; TRBD1 is a possible D gene (5 bases). The CDR3 contains 16 residues. Trimming cost V 0 bases and J 1 base, with 12 bases left between them. Germline CDR1 reads LGHNA; CDR2 reads YNFKEQ. CDR3 amino acids: CASSQDLMGHNYGYTF. The DNA of the CDR3 is TGTGCCAGCAGCCAAGATCTCATGGGGCATAACTATGGCTACACCTTC.